Listed below are T cell receptor beta chains from one sample, sequenced in a study of control samples from healthy donors and cancer patients. Measured with immunoSEQ multiplex PCR; TCRdb has only the in-frame clones, and not every one. The sample carries about 120,000 clones, roughly 90% recorded once. Input material: blood. These receptors were collected from a man aged 50 or older in good health. The CDR3 runs from the conserved cysteine through the conserved F or W. A D gene is named only where the DNA matches it firmly. Clone size appears in some rows only: once, few, many, or a class for an expanded clone.

v_gene	d_gene	abundance	j_gene	CDR3aa	CDR3nt
TRBV2	TRBD1	once	TRBJ1-1	CASSVGGVNTEAFF	TGTGCCAGCAGTGTAGGGGGCGTGAACACTGAAGCTTTCTTT
TRBV10-1	TRBD1	NA	TRBJ2-4	CASRGDRVKNIQYF	TGCGCCAGCAGGGGGGACAGGGTCAAAAACATTCAGTACTTC
TRBV20-1	NA	NA	TRBJ1-1	CSARGGGTFF	TGCAGTGCGAGAGGGGGGGGAACTTTCTTT
TRBV30	NA	NA	TRBJ1-6	CASEGGNNSPLHF	TGTGCCTCCGAGGGGGGTAATAATTCACCCCTCCACTTT
TRBV6-5	TRBD1	NA	TRBJ2-7	CASTRSGTGSYEQYF	TGTGCCAGCACCCGCAGTGGGACAGGGAGCTACGAGCAGTACTTC
TRBV7-2	TRBD1	NA	TRBJ2-7	CASSETGGGYEQYF	TGTGCCAGCAGCGAAACAGGGGGCGGCTACGAGCAGTACTTC
TRBV3-1/TRBV3-2	TRBD1	NA	TRBJ1-4	CASSRGGQFELFF	TGTGCCAGCAGCCGTGGGGGACAGTTCGAACTGTTTTTT
TRBV7-6	NA	NA	TRBJ2-1	CASSLGLGAYNEQFF	TGTGCCAGCAGCTTAGGTCTAGGGGCCTACAATGAGCAGTTCTTC
TRBV4-1	NA	NA	TRBJ2-3	CASSLHQRPLGADTQYF	TGCGCCAGCAGCCTACACCAACGGCCCCTAGGAGCAGATACGCAGTATTTT
TRBV7-2	NA	NA	TRBJ1-2	CASSLVSRGRGGGHTF	TGTGCCAGCAGCTTAGTCAGTAGGGGCAGGGGTGGCGGGCACACCTTC
TRBV11-2	NA	NA	TRBJ2-5	CASSPQGETQYF	TGTGCCAGCAGCCCACAGGGAGAGACCCAGTACTTC
TRBV4-3	NA	NA	TRBJ2-3	CASSLYSSDTQYF	TGCGCCAGCAGCCTGTACAGCTCAGATACGCAGTATTTT
TRBV2	TRBD1	NA	TRBJ1-2	CASSQQGEHYGYTF	TGTGCCAGCAGCCAACAGGGGGAACACTATGGCTACACCTTC
TRBV5-1	TRBD2	few	TRBJ2-3	CASSSRTSGARTDTQYF	TGCGCCAGCAGTTCCCGTACTAGCGGGGCACGCACAGATACGCAGTATTTT
TRBV5-1	TRBD1	NA	TRBJ2-7	CASSSGTGGIYEQYF	TGCGCCAGCAGCTCTGGGACAGGGGGCATATACGAGCAGTACTTC
TRBV15	TRBD1	NA	TRBJ2-3	CATSSSRDRVGDTQYF	TGTGCCACCAGCTCCTCACGGGACAGAGTTGGCGATACGCAGTATTTT
TRBV5-4	TRBD2	NA	TRBJ2-1	CASSLTGLAGIHNEQFF	TGTGCCAGCAGCTTAACAGGGCTAGCGGGGATCCACAATGAGCAGTTCTTC
TRBV19	NA	NA	TRBJ1-1	CASSVRDWAEAFF	TGTGCCAGTAGTGTGAGAGATTGGGCTGAAGCTTTCTTT
TRBV6-6	NA	NA	TRBJ1-3	CASSLQGRGWGNTIYF	TGTGCCAGCAGTCTACAGGGCCGTGGATGGGGGAACACCATATATTTT
TRBV18	NA	NA	TRBJ2-5	CASSLPATPRTLETQYF	TGTGCCAGCTCACTTCCGGCCACCCCAAGGACCCTAGAGACCCAGTACTTC
TRBV28	NA	NA	TRBJ1-1	CASSSDLSNTEAFF	TGTGCCAGCAGTTCGGACTTATCGAACACTGAAGCTTTCTTT
TRBV5-1	TRBD1	NA	TRBJ1-3	CASRRSGTGGSGNTIYF	TGCGCCAGCCGCAGATCCGGGACAGGGGGCTCTGGAAACACCATATATTTT
TRBV23-1	NA	NA	TRBJ1-1	CASSQSSGAMTEAFF	TGCGCCAGCAGTCAATCCTCGGGCGCAATGACTGAAGCTTTCTTT
TRBV7-2	NA	NA	TRBJ1-6	CASTQQGSASPLHF	TGTGCCAGCACCCAACAGGGTAGTGCTTCACCCCTCCACTTT
TRBV4-1	TRBD1	few	TRBJ1-3	CASSQGDRVGNTIYF	TGCGCCAGCAGCCAAGGGGACAGGGTCGGCAACACCATATATTTT
TRBV11-2	NA	NA	TRBJ2-7	CASSWGASYEQYF	TGTGCCAGCAGCTGGGGCGCGTCCTACGAGCAGTACTTC
TRBV11-2	NA	many	TRBJ1-1	CASRGRAEAFF	TGTGCCAGCAGAGGACGGGCTGAAGCTTTCTTT
TRBV19	TRBD1	NA	TRBJ2-1	CASSSPDRGYSYNEQFF	TGTGCCAGTAGTAGCCCGGACAGGGGATACTCCTACAATGAGCAGTTCTTC
TRBV9	TRBD2	once	TRBJ2-3	CASSVSGGAGGYTQYF	TGTGCCAGCAGTGTTAGCGGGGGGGCAGGTGGTTATACGCAGTATTTT
TRBV9	TRBD1	once	TRBJ2-5	CASSPRQGWETQYF	TGTGCCAGCAGCCCCCGACAGGGCTGGGAGACCCAGTACTTC
TRBV9	NA	NA	TRBJ2-2	CASSVRGVGNTGELFF	TGTGCCAGCAGCGTAAGGGGGGTCGGGAACACCGGGGAGCTGTTTTTT
TRBV19	NA	NA	TRBJ1-6	CASSIRGRSSYNSPLHF	TGTGCCAGTAGTATAAGGGGGAGAAGCTCCTATAATTCACCCCTCCACTTT
TRBV5-1	NA	once	TRBJ1-1	CASSLEVGMNTEAFF	TGCGCCAGCAGCTTGGAGGTAGGCATGAACACTGAAGCTTTCTTT
TRBV4-1	NA	NA	TRBJ2-1	CASSQAQTGKDEQFF	TGCGCCAGCAGCCAGGCTCAAACAGGGAAGGATGAGCAGTTCTTC
TRBV4-3	NA	NA	TRBJ2-1	CASSQERGAYGNEQFF	TGCGCCAGCAGCCAAGAAAGAGGGGCCTATGGCAATGAGCAGTTCTTC
TRBV5-1	TRBD1	NA	TRBJ2-2	CASSGRGRNTGELFF	TGCGCCAGCAGCGGCAGGGGGCGGAACACCGGGGAGCTGTTTTTT
TRBV5-4	NA	NA	TRBJ2-5	CASSLTQETQYF	TGTGCCAGCAGCTTAACTCAAGAGACCCAGTACTTC
TRBV6-2/TRBV6-3	TRBD1	NA	TRBJ1-6	CASGRQGTNSPLHF	TGTGCCAGCGGCCGACAGGGGACTAATTCACCCCTCCACTTT
TRBV4-1	NA	NA	TRBJ1-1	CASSQATGNTEAFF	TGCGCCAGCAGCCAAGCAACAGGGAACACTGAAGCTTTCTTT
TRBV7-2	NA	NA	TRBJ2-7	CASSLATSGYYEQYF	TGTGCCAGCAGCTTAGCGACGTCAGGCTACTACGAGCAGTACTTC
TRBV5-1	NA	NA	TRBJ1-5	CASSLEGQFSNQPQHF	TGCGCCAGCAGCTTGGAAGGACAGTTTAGCAATCAGCCCCAGCATTTT
TRBV9	NA	once	TRBJ2-1	CASSVVGAGAQFF	TGTGCCAGCAGCGTAGTAGGGGCGGGCGCACAGTTCTTC
TRBV6-5	NA	NA	TRBJ1-1	CASNQGGHSEAFF	TGTGCCAGCAACCAGGGAGGGCACTCTGAAGCTTTCTTT
TRBV18	TRBD1	NA	TRBJ2-1	CASSRQGDAYNEQFF	TGTGCCAGCTCACGACAGGGAGACGCCTACAATGAGCAGTTCTTC
TRBV18	NA	NA	TRBJ1-2	CASSPPGGLNYGYTF	TGTGCCAGCTCACCCCCGGGAGGTCTCAACTATGGCTACACCTTC
TRBV6-5	NA	NA	TRBJ1-2	CASSYSRGAPYGYTF	TGTGCCAGCAGTTACTCGAGGGGGGCTCCCTATGGCTACACCTTC
TRBV19	TRBD1	NA	TRBJ1-1	CASSVDRAATEAFF	TGTGCCAGTAGTGTGGACAGGGCGGCCACTGAAGCTTTCTTT
TRBV6-5	TRBD1	NA	TRBJ1-2	CASRRTGDGYTF	TGTGCCAGCAGGAGAACAGGGGATGGCTACACCTTC
TRBV10-3	TRBD1	NA	TRBJ1-2	CATPGQGPGYTF	TGTGCCACCCCGGGACAGGGCCCTGGCTACACCTTC
TRBV12-3/TRBV12-4	NA	NA	TRBJ2-7	CASSGTYEQYF	TGTGCCAGCAGCGGGACCTACGAGCAGTACTTC
TRBV5-4	NA	NA	TRBJ1-6	CASSLEREKGHNSPLHF	TGTGCCAGCAGCTTGGAACGGGAGAAGGGCCATAATTCACCCCTCCACTTT
TRBV3-1/TRBV3-2	NA	NA	TRBJ1-1	CASSQVPGTEAFF	TGTGCCAGCAGCCAAGTGCCCGGCACTGAAGCTTTCTTT
TRBV6-6	TRBD1	once	TRBJ1-2	CASRRGTGEEGYGYTF	TGTGCCAGCAGGCGCGGGACAGGGGAAGAGGGCTATGGCTACACCTTC
TRBV4-2	NA	NA	TRBJ1-2	CASSQDSPMVYGYTF	TGTGCCAGCAGCCAAGACAGCCCGATGGTCTATGGCTACACCTTC
TRBV5-6	NA	few	TRBJ2-7	CASNKDKYEQYF	TGTGCCAGCAACAAGGACAAGTACGAGCAGTACTTC
TRBV19	TRBD1	NA	TRBJ1-2	CASSKDRGNYGYTF	TGTGCCAGTAGTAAAGACAGGGGGAACTATGGCTACACCTTC
TRBV7-2	NA	NA	TRBJ1-1	CASSLVPGLTNTEAFF	TGTGCCAGCAGCTTAGTGCCCGGACTGACGAACACTGAAGCTTTCTTT
TRBV19	NA	NA	TRBJ1-6	CASSMSLGTNSPLHF	TGTGCCAGTAGTATGTCCCTTGGTACTAATTCACCCCTCCACTTT
TRBV10-3	NA	NA	TRBJ2-5	CAISRDGQQETQYF	TGTGCCATCAGTCGAGACGGGCAACAAGAGACCCAGTACTTC
TRBV6-5	NA	NA	TRBJ2-7	CASRKGGSAYEQYF	TGTGCCAGTAGGAAGGGGGGGAGCGCCTACGAGCAGTACTTC